This T cell receptor beta chain came from a study of T-cell memory formation after mild COVID-19. In TCRdb, the 5' RACE reads were re-called with MiXCR into one record per CDR3 protein. The table records approximately 270,000 distinct CDR3 sequences, around 15% of them present only once. The CDR3 spans 14 residues. V trimming: 5 bases; J trimming: 4 bases; junction bases outside the gene matches: 7. Germline V gene sequence: CDR1 MNHEY, CDR2 SVGAGI. Material for sequencing was PBMCs or a T cell subset sorted from them (not recorded which). The TCR was taken from a man aged 18 to 30 who had mild COVID-19 (a few samples of this study predate the infection). Cell type and time point are not known. V is TRBV6-5 and J is TRBJ1-2, with 7 bases that match TRBD1. The CDR3 region is CASSTQGGGYGYTF. CDR3 bases: TGTGCCAGCAGTACCCAGGGGGGGGGCTATGGCTACACCTTC.